Listed below are T cell receptor beta chains from one sample, sequenced in a study of shared clonotypes between healthy human individuals. Some clones are missing from TCRdb's copy, which holds only in-frame ones; the method was immunoSEQ multiplex PCR. The sample includes 550,000 to 600,000 clones, 95% to 98% of them seen just once. The sample was naive CD8+ T cells sorted from blood. The receptors shown here come from a man aged 30 to 45 in good health. CDR3s include the opening cysteine and the closing phenylalanine or tryptophan. Fields, in order: clone size, V gene, D gene, J gene, CDR3 protein, CDR3 DNA. D genes are given only for firm matches. The listing skips clone size in some rows; elsewhere it reads once, few, many or a size class.

>-|TRBV9|TRBD1|TRBJ2-6
CASSDSGTGIPGANVLTF
TGTGCCAGCAGCGATTCCGGGACAGGGATCCCTGGGGCCAACGTCCTGACTTTC
>-|TRBV5-4|-|TRBJ1-1
CASSLVDGTEAFF
TGTGCCAGCAGCTTGGTGGATGGCACTGAAGCTTTCTTT
>-|TRBV11-3|-|TRBJ2-5
CASSREGMETQYF
TGTGCCAGCAGCCGAGAGGGGATGGAGACCCAGTACTTC
>once|TRBV6-5|TRBD1|TRBJ2-7
CASRQGVYEQYF
TGTGCCAGCAGGCAGGGGGTCTACGAGCAGTACTTC
>-|TRBV19|-|TRBJ2-1
CASSIRDATNEQFF
TGTGCCAGTAGTATCCGGGACGCTACTAATGAGCAGTTCTTC
>once|TRBV7-9|-|TRBJ2-4
CASSPQEAKNIQYF
TGTGCCAGCAGCCCTCAGGAGGCCAAAAACATTCAGTACTTC
>once|TRBV7-6|TRBD1|TRBJ2-7
CASSRGQGNGYEQYF
TGTGCCAGCAGCCGAGGACAGGGCAATGGATACGAGCAGTACTTC
>-|TRBV5-5|-|TRBJ2-1
CASSLPRNNEQFF
TGTGCCAGCAGCTTGCCACGGAACAATGAGCAGTTCTTC
>once|TRBV20-1|TRBD1|TRBJ1-2
CSARADRGYTF
TGCAGTGCTAGAGCGGACAGGGGCTACACCTTC
>-|TRBV9|TRBD2|TRBJ2-5
CASSVAGGPQETQYF
TGTGCCAGCAGCGTGGCGGGAGGGCCTCAGGAGACCCAGTACTTC
>-|TRBV27|-|TRBJ2-5
CASSLLAPRYQETQYF
TGTGCCAGCAGTTTATTAGCACCCAGGTACCAAGAGACCCAGTACTTC
>once|TRBV11-2|TRBD2|TRBJ2-7
CASSPGSGGYEQYF
TGTGCCAGCAGCCCGGGCTCGGGGGGCTACGAGCAGTACTTC
>-|TRBV29-1|TRBD1|TRBJ2-6
CSVEFSGQGEANVLTF
TGCAGCGTTGAATTTAGTGGGCAGGGGGAGGCCAACGTCCTGACTTTC
>-|TRBV9|-|TRBJ2-2
CASSPPGELTGELFF
TGTGCCAGCAGCCCCCCTGGGGAGTTGACCGGGGAGCTGTTTTTT
>-|TRBV5-1|-|TRBJ1-2
CASSLGQGSDGYTF
TGCGCCAGCAGCTTGGGGCAGGGGTCTGATGGCTACACCTTC
>-|TRBV28|-|TRBJ2-3
CASRLNPGTDTQYF
TGTGCCAGCCGACTTAACCCAGGCACAGATACGCAGTATTTT
>-|TRBV27|TRBD2|TRBJ2-7
CASSRTSGIYEQYF
TGTGCCAGCAGCCGGACTAGCGGGATATACGAGCAGTACTTC
>-|TRBV10-2|-|TRBJ2-1
CASSESKVMGAFDNEQFF
TGCGCCAGCAGTGAGTCGAAAGTTATGGGGGCCTTTGATAATGAGCAGTTCTTC
>-|TRBV4-3|TRBD2|TRBJ2-1
CASSQGLAGGGSYNEQFF
TGCGCCAGCAGCCAAGGGCTAGCGGGAGGGGGATCCTACAATGAGCAGTTCTTC
>-|TRBV7-2|TRBD2|TRBJ2-1
CASSRTSGSGNEQFF
TGTGCCAGCAGCCGGACTAGCGGGAGTGGAAATGAGCAGTTCTTC
>-|TRBV9|-|TRBJ1-3
CASSGNTIYF
TGTGCCAGCAGTGGAAACACCATATATTTT
>-|TRBV27|-|TRBJ1-1
CASRWGQMNTEAFF
TGTGCCAGCCGTTGGGGGCAGATGAACACTGAAGCTTTCTTT
>-|TRBV25-1|-|TRBJ2-7
CASSDSIGGSYYEQYF
TGTGCCAGCAGTGATAGTATCGGGGGTTCCTACTACGAGCAGTACTTC
>-|TRBV7-2|TRBD2|TRBJ2-7
CASSYLAGGTYEQYF
TGTGCCAGCAGCTACCTAGCGGGAGGCACCTACGAGCAGTACTTC
>-|TRBV7-9|-|TRBJ2-1
CASLAVPSYNEQFF
TGTGCCAGCCTCGCGGTCCCCTCCTACAATGAGCAGTTCTTC
>-|TRBV9|-|TRBJ2-3
CASSASTGSSTDTQYF
TGTGCCAGCAGCGCCTCGACAGGATCTAGCACAGATACGCAGTATTTT
>-|TRBV7-9|-|TRBJ2-3
CASSAYTDTQYF
TGTGCCAGCAGCGCGTACACAGATACGCAGTATTTT
>-|TRBV5-1|TRBD1|TRBJ2-3
CASSIGQGLSTDTQYF
TGCGCCAGCAGCATCGGACAGGGATTGAGCACAGATACGCAGTATTTT
>-|TRBV6-1|-|TRBJ1-4
CASSEAQTGYATNEKLFF
TGTGCCAGCAGTGAAGCCCAAACAGGGTACGCAACTAATGAAAAACTGTTTTTT
>-|TRBV11-1|-|TRBJ1-1
CASSPWGVGSEAFF
TGTGCCAGCAGCCCCTGGGGGGTAGGATCTGAAGCTTTCTTT
>-|TRBV18|-|TRBJ2-5
CASSPPGQETQYF
TGTGCCAGCTCACCACCAGGCCAAGAGACCCAGTACTTC
>-|TRBV10-3|TRBD1|TRBJ2-7
CAISETLQGAEYEQYF
TGTGCCATCAGTGAGACCTTACAGGGGGCTGAATACGAGCAGTACTTC
>-|TRBV7-9|TRBD2|TRBJ2-1
CASSLGFSGRGDEQFF
TGTGCCAGCAGCTTAGGTTTTAGCGGGAGGGGAGATGAGCAGTTCTTC
>once|TRBV6-5|-|TRBJ2-2
CASGGRGNTGELFF
TGTGCCAGCGGAGGCAGGGGAAACACCGGGGAGCTGTTTTTT
>-|TRBV27|TRBD2|TRBJ2-1
CASSEGLAIDEQFF
TGTGCCAGCAGTGAGGGACTAGCGATAGATGAGCAGTTCTTC
>-|TRBV4-2|-|TRBJ2-7
CASSQDPPRGSLGEQYF
TGTGCCAGCAGCCAAGATCCCCCCAGGGGATCCCTTGGGGAGCAGTACTTC
>-|TRBV18|-|TRBJ2-7
CASSHYEQYF
TGTGCCAGCTCCCACTACGAGCAGTACTTC
>-|TRBV27|TRBD2|TRBJ2-1
CASSPNSGRAWNEQFF
TGTGCCAGCAGTCCAAATAGCGGGAGGGCTTGGAATGAGCAGTTCTTC
>-|TRBV5-1|TRBD2|TRBJ2-7
CASSPPPGGTYEQYF
TGCGCCAGCAGCCCTCCCCCGGGAGGCACCTACGAGCAGTACTTC
>-|TRBV5-5|-|TRBJ1-2
CASSLSGSYGYTF
TGTGCCAGCAGCTTGTCGGGGTCGTACGGCTACACCTTC
>-|TRBV7-9|-|TRBJ1-3
CASSDRYRDSGNTIYF
TGTGCCAGCAGCGATAGGTACAGAGACTCTGGAAACACCATATATTTT
>-|TRBV7-9|-|TRBJ1-1
CASSSRGAEAFF
TGTGCCAGCAGCTCGAGAGGAGCTGAAGCTTTCTTT
>-|TRBV6-1|-|TRBJ2-5
CASSDIPGMTETQYF
TGTGCCAGCAGTGATATCCCGGGGATGACGGAGACCCAGTACTTC
>-|TRBV28|-|TRBJ1-1
CASSPLGDPAILNTEAFF
TGTGCCAGCAGTCCTTTGGGGGACCCAGCTATTTTGAACACTGAAGCTTTCTTT
>-|TRBV27|-|TRBJ2-1
CASTFVGAHNEQFF
TGTGCCAGCACCTTCGTCGGGGCTCACAATGAGCAGTTCTTC
>-|TRBV2|-|TRBJ1-2
CASSVHLVPNYGYTF
TGTGCCAGCAGTGTTCATCTGGTCCCTAACTATGGCTACACCTTC
>-|TRBV11-2|TRBD1|TRBJ1-5
CASSLTGSNQPQHF
TGTGCCAGCAGCCTGACAGGGAGCAATCAGCCCCAGCATTTT
>-|TRBV28|TRBD2|TRBJ2-7
CASSPGLARIYEQYF
TGTGCCAGCAGCCCGGGACTAGCGAGGATATACGAGCAGTACTTC
>once|TRBV11-2|TRBD1|TRBJ2-7
CASSTGGSYEQYF
TGTGCCAGCAGCACAGGGGGGAGCTACGAGCAGTACTTC
>-|TRBV6-1|TRBD1|TRBJ2-3
CASGLIRTGRDTQYF
TGTGCCAGCGGGTTAATCCGGACAGGGCGAGATACGCAGTATTTT
>-|TRBV5-1|-|TRBJ2-7
CASSLGTVSYEQYF
TGCGCCAGCAGCTTGGGAACAGTCTCCTACGAGCAGTACTTC
>-|TRBV6-1|-|TRBJ1-2
CASTERGFFYGYTF
TGTGCCAGCACCGAAAGGGGATTCTTCTATGGCTACACCTTC
>-|TRBV11-2|-|TRBJ1-5
CASSPNPGDSNQPQHF
TGTGCCAGCAGCCCCAACCCGGGGGACAGCAATCAGCCCCAGCATTTT